This T cell receptor (beta chain) appears in the sequencing data of a study of blood T cells in healthy people across ages. Donation came from healthy Caucasian individuals in Russia who were aged about 6 to 100. The study isolated at least 6.5 million PBMCs from each sample. CDR1 is LNHNV and CDR2 is YYDKDF in the germline V gene (reference sequence). V shed 3 bases and J shed 13 bases, with 19 bases lying between them. This CDR3 contains 14 residues. Using a J-beta primer mix together with a sample-barcoded 5' primer, a second PCR was run for about 6 to 12 cycles. Every individual sample yielded 2.5 million or more paired-end reads (each containing CDR3). MiXCR was run by TCRdb on the 5' RACE reads, yielding one entry per CDR3 protein. The sample consists of some 790,000 distinct CDR3 sequences, 29% of them appearing once.

The receptor comes from a woman at least 80 years old in good health. Sequences were obtained from blood. The chain recombines TRBV15 with TRBJ2-1; possibly TRBD1 or TRBD2 for D (5 bases each). The CDR3 region is CATSRGPDVETQFF. The CDR3 region has the DNA TGTGCCACCAGCAGGGGACCGGACGTGGAGACCCAGTTCTTC.